This T cell receptor beta chain derives from a study of T-cell memory formation after mild COVID-19. TCRdb passed the 5' RACE reads through MiXCR, listing each CDR3 protein once. Of roughly 240,000 distinct CDR3 sequences listed, over 15% were seen once; the top ten hold under 2.5%. This clonotype was seen only a few times. As yet, its antigen is unknown. From germline, CDR1 is SQVTM and CDR2 ANQGSEA. Trimming removed 1 base from V and 8 bases from J, with 14 bases in between. The CDR3 totals 13 residues. The study, taken as a whole, reports: CM and EM subsets held most contracting CD4+ clones; EMRA held CD8+ ones.

Sequencing input: PBMCs or a T cell subset sorted from them (not recorded which). The clonotype comes from an adult woman who had mild COVID-19 (a few samples of this study predate the infection). Cell type and time point are not known. V gene TRBV29-1 combines with J gene TRBJ1-2; no definite D call. The CDR3 spells CSVEVPPRQGYTF. CDR3 in DNA: TGCAGCGTTGAAGTGCCCCCCCGACAAGGCTACACCTTC. Supplemented by reference TRBV29-1 and TRBJ1-2, the full variable domain reads SAVISQKPSRDICQRGTSLTIQCQVDSQVTMMFWYRQQPGQSLTLIATANQGSEATYESGFVIDKFPISRPNLTFSTLTVSNMSPEDSSIYLCSVEVPPRQGYTFGSGTRLTVV.